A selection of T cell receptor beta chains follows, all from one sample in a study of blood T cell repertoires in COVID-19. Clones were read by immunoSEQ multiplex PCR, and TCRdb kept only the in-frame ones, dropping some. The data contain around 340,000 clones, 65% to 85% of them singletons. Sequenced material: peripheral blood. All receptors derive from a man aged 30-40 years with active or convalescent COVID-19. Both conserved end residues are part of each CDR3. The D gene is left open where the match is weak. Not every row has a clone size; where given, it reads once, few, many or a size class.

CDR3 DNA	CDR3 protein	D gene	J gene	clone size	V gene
TGTGCCAGCGGAATGGGGGCGGAAGCTTTCTTT	CASGMGAEAFF	.	TRBJ1-1	.	TRBV6-5
TGCAGCGTCAACCGAAAAGGACAGGGCAGTATAAGCACAGATACGCAGTATTTT	CSVNRKGQGSISTDTQYF	TRBD1	TRBJ2-3	.	TRBV29-1
TGTGCCAGCTCACTACGGAATCTCGAGGATGGCTACACCTTC	CASSLRNLEDGYTF	.	TRBJ1-2	once	TRBV18
TGTGCCAGCAGCTTAGCCTCGAGCTCTGGAAACACCATATATTTT	CASSLASSSGNTIYF	.	TRBJ1-3	.	TRBV7-9
TGCAGCGTTCGGGGGGGGGATCGCACTGAAGCTTTCTTT	CSVRGGDRTEAFF	.	TRBJ1-1	.	TRBV29-1
TGTGCCAGCTTTAGGGGTCCTGAAGCTTTCTTT	CASFRGPEAFF	.	TRBJ1-1	.	TRBV2
TGTGCCAGCTCACCAGACAGCCGGGGGGGAGATACGCAGTATTTT	CASSPDSRGGDTQYF	TRBD2	TRBJ2-3	.	TRBV18
TGTGCCTGGAGGGGTACAGGGGGCAGGGAAGCTTTCTTT	CAWRGTGGREAFF	TRBD1	TRBJ1-1	.	TRBV30
TGTGCCAGCAGTCGGGAAGCCGGGGAGCTGTTTTTT	CASSREAGELFF	.	TRBJ2-2	.	TRBV6-4
TGTGCCAGCACCCTATACCGAGGACTAGTTCTGGAGACCCAGTACTTC	CASTLYRGLVLETQYF	TRBD2	TRBJ2-5	.	TRBV11-2
TGTGCCAGCAGCCTTTATATCACCGGGGAGCTGTTTTTT	CASSLYITGELFF	.	TRBJ2-2	few	TRBV27
TGTGCCAGCGGCAGCGGCTATGGCTACACCTTC	CASGSGYGYTF	.	TRBJ1-2	.	TRBV9
TGTGCCAGCAGTTACTCGAACAGGGGGAGCGAGCAGTACTTC	CASSYSNRGSEQYF	TRBD1	TRBJ2-7	.	TRBV6-2/TRBV6-3
TGTGCCAGCAGCCCCCCCAGCGGGAGCTACAATGAGCAGTTCTTC	CASSPPSGSYNEQFF	TRBD2	TRBJ2-1	.	TRBV3-1/TRBV3-2
TGTGCCAGCAGCTCCCCGGGACAGCAAAACATTCAGTACTTC	CASSSPGQQNIQYF	TRBD1	TRBJ2-4	.	TRBV3-1/TRBV3-2
TGTGCCAGCACCCCCAGTGGGGACACCCTGTTCCAGCATTTT	CASTPSGDTLFQHF	.	TRBJ1-5	few	TRBV2
TGTGCCAGCAGTACTACAGGTTCCTACGAGCAGTACTTC	CASSTTGSYEQYF	.	TRBJ2-7	once	TRBV6-2/TRBV6-3
TGTGCCAGCAGCGTCAGTAGCAATCAGCCCCAGCATTTT	CASSVSSNQPQHF	.	TRBJ1-5	.	TRBV9
TGTGCCAGCAGTTTCGGACAGCCCAAAAAACTGTTTTTT	CASSFGQPKKLFF	.	TRBJ1-4	.	TRBV12-3/TRBV12-4
TGTGCCAGCACAGGTCTGGAATCCCCAAATGAGCAGTTCTTC	CASTGLESPNEQFF	.	TRBJ2-1	.	TRBV27
TGTGCCAGCAGCCCCCTAGGGGGCAGCAGCTCTGGGGCCAACGTCCTGACTTTC	CASSPLGGSSSGANVLTF	TRBD1	TRBJ2-6	once	TRBV4-2
TGTGCCACCGCGACTATTGCAACTAATGAAAAACTGTTTTTT	CATATIATNEKLFF	.	TRBJ1-4	.	TRBV24-1
TGTGCCAGCAGTGTCCCACGGTCTTTCTTT	CASSVPRSFF	.	TRBJ1-1	.	TRBV2
TGCGCCAGCAGCTACGGGATCACAGATACGCAGTATTTT	CASSYGITDTQYF	.	TRBJ2-3	.	TRBV5-1
TGTGCCAGTAGTATAAGGGGACTAGCGGGGGGGCCGGGGCTAGAGACCCAGTACTTC	CASSIRGLAGGPGLETQYF	TRBD2	TRBJ2-5	.	TRBV19
TGTGCCAGCAGCTTAGGGGCCTCCAAGACCTATGGCTACACCTTC	CASSLGASKTYGYTF	.	TRBJ1-2	.	TRBV7-2
TGTGCCAGCAGCTTAACCCGGGGTTCCTACGAGCAGTACTTC	CASSLTRGSYEQYF	.	TRBJ2-7	.	TRBV7-2
TGTGCCAGCAGCTCTGGGGCTGATCAGCCCCAGCATTTT	CASSSGADQPQHF	.	TRBJ1-5	.	TRBV5-4
TGTGCTAGTGCCCTGTACGAGCAGTACTTC	CASALYEQYF	.	TRBJ2-7	.	TRBV12-5
TGTGCCAGCAGCCAAGATCCTGGGGGGGCGAACACCGGGGAGCTGTTTTTT	CASSQDPGGANTGELFF	TRBD2	TRBJ2-2	.	TRBV3-1/TRBV3-2
TGTGCCAGCAGTCGTGGGGGGTATGGCTACACCTTC	CASSRGGYGYTF	.	TRBJ1-2	.	TRBV12-3/TRBV12-4
TGTGCCAGCAACCTATGTACCTGGACAGCTCAATGTACTCATAGCAATCAGCCCCAGCATTTT	CASNLCTWTAQCTHSNQPQHF	.	TRBJ1-5	.	TRBV14
TGTGCCAGCAGCTTGGGGGGCCAGGGGGATACTGAAGCTTTCTTT	CASSLGGQGDTEAFF	TRBD1	TRBJ1-1	.	TRBV13
TGCGCCAGCAGCCAAGAGGGGCTACTATACAATGAGCAGTTCTTC	CASSQEGLLYNEQFF	.	TRBJ2-1	.	TRBV4-1
TGCGCCAGCAGCCAAGAACCCCCGGCAGGCTCCACTGAAGCTTTCTTT	CASSQEPPAGSTEAFF	.	TRBJ1-1	.	TRBV4-1
TGTGCCAGCAGTTTACCCAGATCCCGGGGTCTGATGAACACTGAAGCTTTCTTT	CASSLPRSRGLMNTEAFF	.	TRBJ1-1	.	TRBV28
TGTGCCACCCACTCAGGACAGATTTTCACAGATACGCAGTATTTT	CATHSGQIFTDTQYF	.	TRBJ2-3	.	TRBV27
TGTGCCAGCAGCCCCAGCCAGGGTAGCAATGAGCAGTTCTTC	CASSPSQGSNEQFF	.	TRBJ2-1	few	TRBV7-2
TGCGCCAGCAGAGTTCAAACAGGGGTGGGCTATGGCTACACCTTC	CASRVQTGVGYGYTF	TRBD1	TRBJ1-2	.	TRBV4-1
TGTGCCAGCCTTCCCTGGACTAGCCCCAACAATGAGCAGTTCTTC	CASLPWTSPNNEQFF	TRBD2	TRBJ2-1	few	TRBV2
TGCGCCAGCAGCTTGCTCCAAGAGACCCAGTACTTC	CASSLLQETQYF	.	TRBJ2-5	.	TRBV5-1
TGCGCCAGCAGCCAAACTGTTGGGGGCTATCAGCCCCAGCATTTT	CASSQTVGGYQPQHF	.	TRBJ1-5	.	TRBV4-3
TGCGCCAGCAGCCAAGGACAGGGGGTTGACACCGGGGAGCTGTTTTTT	CASSQGQGVDTGELFF	TRBD1	TRBJ2-2	.	TRBV4-1
TGTGCCAGCAGCCCCGCGGGACAGGGTAGTCATAGGGAGACCCAGTACTTC	CASSPAGQGSHRETQYF	TRBD1	TRBJ2-5	.	TRBV7-9
TGCGCCAGCAGCCAAGGTGGTAGCGGTTACAATGAGCAGTTCTTC	CASSQGGSGYNEQFF	.	TRBJ2-1	.	TRBV4-3
TGTGCCAGCACCGGGACTCCCCGGCTTACGCAGTATTTT	CASTGTPRLTQYF	.	TRBJ2-3	.	TRBV12-3/TRBV12-4
TGCGCCAGCAGCCAGCTAGCGGAGGCCTACAATGAGCAGTTCTTC	CASSQLAEAYNEQFF	TRBD2	TRBJ2-1	.	TRBV4-3
TGCGCCAGCAGCTCAAGATGGGGGGGTAGTCAGCCCCAGCATTTT	CASSSRWGGSQPQHF	.	TRBJ1-5	.	TRBV4-1
TGTGCCACCAGCGGGACTTTTCACGAGCAGTACTTC	CATSGTFHEQYF	.	TRBJ2-7	.	TRBV15
TGTGCCAGTAAGACTGTAGACTCCTATAATTCACCCCTCCACTTT	CASKTVDSYNSPLHF	.	TRBJ1-6	.	TRBV19
TGTGCCAGCAGCGGCTCGACTAGCGGGAGTACGACCCAGTACTTC	CASSGSTSGSTTQYF	TRBD2	TRBJ2-5	.	TRBV6-5
TGTGCCACCAGTGATTCTTACAATGAGCAGTTCTTC	CATSDSYNEQFF	.	TRBJ2-1	.	TRBV24-1
TGTGCCAGCAGTGAAGCACGGGGGACGTCCTACAATGAGCAGTTCTTC	CASSEARGTSYNEQFF	.	TRBJ2-1	.	TRBV6-1
TGTGCCAGCAGCTCCAGAGGTGGGGAGACCCAGTACTTC	CASSSRGGETQYF	.	TRBJ2-5	.	TRBV7-3
TGTGCCAGCAGTTGGACAGGAACCGCGGGAAACACCATATATTTT	CASSWTGTAGNTIYF	TRBD1	TRBJ1-3	.	TRBV28
TGTGCCAGCTCAGCGGGACAGGGGAGCAATCAGCCCCAGCATTTT	CASSAGQGSNQPQHF	TRBD1	TRBJ1-5	.	TRBV18
TGTGCCTGGAGCTACCTAGCGGGAGTGGGTGAGCAGTTCTTC	CAWSYLAGVGEQFF	TRBD2	TRBJ2-1	.	TRBV30
TGTGCCACCAGTGATTCGACAGGGGACAACTACAATGAGCAGTTCTTC	CATSDSTGDNYNEQFF	TRBD1	TRBJ2-1	.	TRBV24-1
TGTGCCATCAGTGAGTTGTGGCTTGCAACAGGGGGCGCCTACGAGCAGTACTTC	CAISELWLATGGAYEQYF	TRBD1	TRBJ2-7	few	TRBV10-3
TGTGCCAGTAGTACTGGGACTAGCGGAGTCTCCTACGAGCAGTACTTC	CASSTGTSGVSYEQYF	TRBD2	TRBJ2-7	.	TRBV19